This T cell receptor (beta chain) was observed in a study of T-cell reconstitution after alpha-beta-depleted transplantation in children. Study-wide results and limits: Counts and diversity of T cells one year after transplant came mostly from newly produced T cells. Several hundred expanded graft clones reportedly were the source of alpha-beta T cells about two months after transplant. Recipient T cells and thymic progenitors that survived gave rise to the high TCRbeta diversity observed at day 60 in some patients.

Unique molecular identifiers tagged the TCRbeta library. TCRdb processed the PCR reads anew with MiXCR; each CDR3 protein has one entry. The sample shows fewer than 750,000 distinct CDR3 sequences, more than 20% of them seen only once. For this clonotype: Its antigen is undetermined.

The CDR3 has 11 residues. From germline, CDR1 is SNHLY and CDR2 FYNNEI. Trimming pared 4 bases from V and 9 bases from J, leaving 7 bases between. V is TRBV2 and J is TRBJ1-5; D gene ambiguous. The clonotype was recovered from a boy younger than two who had a stem cell transplant for acute myeloid leukemia, so the T cells may come from the graft donor. Sequencing was performed on PBMCs, mostly from graft donor cells, taken 360 days after TCRalphabeta/CD19-depleted stem cell transplant. In DNA, the CDR3 is TGTGCCAGCAGTGGTAATGGGCCCCAGCATTTT. Its translation: CASSGNGPQHF.